Below, one TCR beta chain is given with its context. CDR1 is MNHNS and CDR2 is SASEGT in the germline V gene. The CDR3 covers 12 residues. V lost 2 bases to trimming and J lost 3 bases, with 4 bases between them. This sample was included in a study of blood T cell repertoires in COVID-19. Sequencing was performed with immunoSEQ multiplex PCR; in TCRdb, only in-frame clones are kept and a portion is missing. The sample includes 400,000 to 450,000 clones, 88% of them seen just once. The sample taken for sequencing was peripheral blood. The chain links TRBV6-1 to TRBJ1-2; no clear D gene. This clonotype was sampled from a woman aged 45-65 years with COVID-19, enrolled during active disease. The DNA of the CDR3 is TGTGCCAGCAGTGAATCAGACTATGGCTACACCTTC. Protein sequence: CASSESDYGYTF.